The 23 T cell receptor beta chains below all came from one sample that was sequenced in a study of Tregs in tolerant kidney transplant recipients. Mixed chimerism was transient after nonmyeloablative marrow transplants from related graft donors. The repertoire was sequenced with immunoSEQ multiplex PCR; TCRdb's copy has only in-frame clones and lacks some. The data show 50,000 to 55,000 clones, roughly nine tenths seen once. This sample comprised CD8+ T cells from blood (PBMCs), obtained 24 months after the transplant. Receptors were obtained from a human patient who received a combined kidney and bone marrow transplant. Some T cells may be provided by the graft donor.

The J gene is TRBJ2-7, the V gene TRBV28; 9 nucleotides agree with TRBD2. CDR1 is MDHEN and CDR2 is SYDVKM in the germline V gene. V shed 3 bases, J shed 4 bases, and the junction held 13 bases outside the gene matches. This CDR3 is 17 amino acids long. DNA of the CDR3: TGTGCCAGCAGTTTGGGGGAATTGGGACTAGCTACGTACGAGCAGTACTTC. This codes for CASSLGELGLATYEQYF. The full variable domain, completed using reference TRBV28 and TRBJ2-7, is DVKVTQSSRYLVKRTGEKVFLECVQDMDHENMFWYRQDPGLGLRLIYFSYDVKMKEKGDIPEGYSVSREKKERFSLILESASTNQTSMYLCASSLGELGLATYEQYFGPGTRLTVT.

V gene TRBV6-1 combines with J gene TRBJ2-7; D is undetermined. Trimming stripped 4 bases from V and 3 bases from J, with 10 bases between. Germline V gene sequence: CDR1 MNHNS, CDR2 SASEGT. The CDR3 extends over 13 amino acids. Here the CDR3 DNA reads TGTGCCAGCAGTGGGGCTATTAGCTACGAGCAGTACTTC. Translating it yields CASSGAISYEQYF.

The rearrangement links TRBV4-3 to TRBJ1-5; D gene unclear. The CDR3 sequence is 16 residues long. V lost 0 bases to trimming and J lost 6 bases, with 15 bases between them. Per germline, CDR1 LGHNA and CDR2 YSLEER. The DNA of the CDR3 is TGCGCCAGCAGCCAAGATTTTGTAGCAGATGGTCAGCCCCAGCATTTT. Its protein is CASSQDFVADGQPQHF.

This clone appeared a single time. This sequence joins TRBV11-3 and TRBJ2-2; D ambiguous. The CDR3 contains 12 residues. The V end was cut by 5 bases, the J end by 6 bases, with 7 bases between. Germline values: CDR1 SGHNT, CDR2 YENEEA. The chain's CDR3 is CASSTLAGELFF. CDR3 coding DNA: TGTGCCAGCAGCACCCTAGCCGGGGAGCTGTTTTTT.

The rearrangement links TRBV27 to TRBJ2-7; D might be TRBD1 (5 bases). The CDR3 has 13 residues. Germline values: CDR1 MNHEY, CDR2 SMNVEV (reference sequence). V was shortened by 5 bases and J by 5 bases, with 13 bases between the two germline ends. The CDR3 loop is CASSGAHWNEQYF. In DNA form, the CDR3 reads TGTGCCAGCAGTGGGGCCCATTGGAACGAGCAGTACTTC.

J is TRBJ1-5 and V is TRBV7-2, with D possibly TRBD1 on 5 matching bases. Germline V gene data show CDR1 as SGHTA and CDR2 as FQGNSA. V was shortened by 1 base and J by 2 bases, with 6 bases between the two germline ends. The CDR3 is 14 amino acids. The CDR3, as DNA: TGTGCCAGCAGCTTAGTAGGGGGCAATCAGCCCCAGCATTTT. This encodes CASSLVGGNQPQHF.

V gene TRBV5-8 combines with J gene TRBJ2-3; D unclear. The CDR3 is 12 residues long. Germline V lookup: CDR1 SGHTS, CDR2 YDEGEE. Trimming removed 10 bases at V and 3 bases at J, with 12 bases between. The chain's CDR3 is CACRIRTDTQYF. The CDR3, as DNA: TGTGCCTGTAGAATCAGGACAGATACGCAGTATTTT.

This sequence joins TRBV6-5 and TRBJ1-1, with 9 positions matching TRBD1. The CDR3 is made up of 14 amino acids. After removal of 7 bases from V and 5 bases from J, the junction contained 8 bases not matched to a gene. Germline lookup yields CDR1 MNHEY and CDR2 SVGAGI. In nucleotides, the CDR3 is TGTGCCAGCACCGGACAGGGGTCGGGGACTGAAGCTTTCTTT. This translates into CASTGQGSGTEAFF.

The V call is TRBV7-3, the J call TRBJ2-3, with TRBD1 matching over 9 bases. CDR1 and CDR2 (germline): SGHTA, FQGTGA. This CDR3 has 13 amino acids. The V and J ends lost 5 bases and 6 bases, in that order; junction bases with no gene match: 3. The CDR3 coding sequence is TGTGCCAGCAGCCCCGGGACAGGGGATACGCAGTATTTT. Its protein product is CASSPGTGDTQYF.

This chain connects TRBV5-8 to TRBJ2-5; tentatively, D is TRBD2 (6 bases). Trimming pared 0 bases from V and 0 bases from J, leaving 12 bases between. Germline CDR1 and CDR2: SGHTS and YDEGEE. The CDR3 contains 16 residues. CDR3 sequence reads: CASSLGRASYQETQYF. CDR3 DNA sequence: TGTGCCAGCAGCTTGGGGAGGGCCTCGTACCAAGAGACCCAGTACTTC.

CDR3 loop: CASSSTGLADEQFF. CDR3 bases: TGTGCCAGTAGTAGCACGGGACTAGCCGATGAGCAGTTCTTC. This rearrangement joins TRBV19 to TRBJ2-1; 9 nucleotides match TRBD2. The CDR3 runs 14 residues. The germline CDR1 and CDR2 sequences are LNHDA and SQIVND (reference sequence). V dropped 4 bases and J dropped 8; count of bases not matched to a gene: 6.

This clone was detected a few times. The rearrangement joins TRBV4-3 to TRBJ2-2, with D perhaps TRBD1 (5 bases). Trimming stripped 0 bases from V and 6 bases from J, with 11 bases between. The V gene's germline CDR1 is LGHNA and CDR2 YSLEER. The CDR3 runs 15 residues. Here the CDR3 reads CASSQDRVTAGELFF. DNA of the CDR3: TGCGCCAGCAGCCAAGACAGGGTGACGGCCGGGGAGCTGTTTTTT.

This chain links TRBV15 with TRBJ2-1, with 7 bases that match TRBD2. J lost 5 bases, V lost 5 bases, and 6 bases had no gene match. The CDR3 loop spans 14 amino acids. Germline CDR1 and CDR2: LNHNV and YYDKDF (reference sequence). DNA of the CDR3: TGTGCCACCAGCGGTGCGGGAGCTAACAATGAGCAGTTCTTC. It translates to CATSGAGANNEQFF.

This chain links TRBV11-2 with TRBJ1-2; weak D call: TRBD1 (5 bases). The CDR3 has 12 amino acids. Germline V gives CDR1 SGHAT, CDR2 FQNNGV. Trimming left V 1 base short and J 6 bases short, with 6 bases between. CDR3 region: CASSLGRDGYTF. The CDR3 DNA follows: TGTGCCAGCAGCTTAGGCAGGGATGGCTACACCTTC. Filled out from reference TRBV11-2 and TRBJ1-2, the complete variable domain reads EAGVAQSPRYKIIEKRQSVAFWCNPISGHATLYWYQQILGQGPKLLIQFQNNGVVDDSQLPKDRFSAERLKGVDSTLKIQPAKLEDSAVYLCASSLGRDGYTFGSGTRLTVV.

The chain is built from TRBV4-3 and TRBJ2-5; 9 positions match TRBD1. The J call may be wrong; the DNA end is better matched by TRBJ2-7. The CDR3 runs 16 residues. Germline V gives CDR1 LGHNA, CDR2 YSLEER. DNA of the CDR3: TGCGCCAGCAGCGGGACCACCGGGACAGGGATATACGAGCAGTACTTC. Its translation: CASSGTTGTGIYEQYF.

The chain couples TRBV5-1 to TRBJ1-1; TRBD1 aligns across 7 bases. The CDR3 is made up of 15 amino acids. Germline lookup yields CDR1 SGHRS and CDR2 YFSETQ. The ends lost 0 bases at V and 4 bases at J; junction bases unmatched: 6. CDR3 protein: CASSLGTGPVTEAFF. DNA of the CDR3: TGCGCCAGCAGCTTGGGGACAGGTCCGGTCACTGAAGCTTTCTTT.

The V and J genes are TRBV4-3 and TRBJ2-5; 8 bases match TRBD1. The DNA end is a closer match to TRBJ2-7, so the J assignment may be wrong. This CDR3 comprises 15 residues. Germline V gene lookup returns CDR1 LGHNA and CDR2 YSLEER. The DNA of the CDR3 is TGCGCCAGCAGCTTCGGACAGGGAGAACTCTACGAGCAGTACTTC. Residues: CASSFGQGELYEQYF.

With respect to this clone: The identical CDR3 is also encoded by other nucleotide sequences in the sample. The chain carries TRBV28 and TRBJ1-6, with D unclear. Trimming removed 6 bases from V and 0 bases from J, with 12 bases in between. CDR3 size: 16 residues. Germline loops: CDR1 MDHEN, CDR2 SYDVKM. This CDR3 reads CASSYTGSSYNSPLHF. As DNA, the CDR3 is TGTGCCAGCAGCTACACCGGGAGCTCCTATAATTCACCCCTCCACTTT.

The chain couples TRBV4-1 to TRBJ2-7, with no clear D. Germline lookup yields CDR1 MGHRA and CDR2 YSYEKL. Trimming pared 6 bases from V and 0 bases from J, leaving 6 bases between. This CDR3 is 12 amino acids long. CDR3 DNA sequence: TGCGCCAGCAGTTCAGGCTCCTACGAGCAGTACTTC. It codes for CASSSGSYEQYF.

V gene TRBV5-6 combines with J gene TRBJ2-1; D may be TRBD1 (5 bases). Between the trimmed V and J ends, which lost 1 base and 5 bases, there was a span of 7 bases. Germline CDR1 is SGHDT and CDR2 is YYEEEE. The CDR3 is 13 amino acids. The CDR3, as DNA: TGTGCCAGCAGCTTGTCAGGGAACAATGAGCAGTTCTTC. Protein: CASSLSGNNEQFF.

This clone is a singleton in its sample. Other nucleotide sequences in the sample specify the same CDR3. J is TRBJ2-2 and V is TRBV4-1, with D unclear. In germline, CDR1 is MGHRA, CDR2 YSYEKL. The CDR3 sequence is 13 residues long. Trimming left V 2 bases short and J 5 bases short, with 6 bases between. CDR3 sequence reads: CASSQPNTGELFF. The CDR3 nucleotides are TGCGCCAGCAGCCAACCTAATACCGGGGAGCTGTTTTTT.

The chain links TRBV14 to TRBJ2-7, with 7 bases fitting TRBD2. The CDR3 is 15 amino acids. The junction had 11 bases not matched to a gene; V was cut back by 2 bases and J by 7 bases. The germline CDR1 and CDR2 sequences are SGHDN and FVKESK. CDR3 in amino acids: CASSQSITSAQEQYF. The CDR3 DNA sequence: TGTGCCAGCAGCCAATCCATTACTAGCGCCCAAGAGCAGTACTTC.

The chain employs TRBV19 and TRBJ2-7; 9 bases agree with TRBD2. From germline, CDR1 is LNHDA and CDR2 SQIVND (reference sequence). The CDR3 spans 18 residues. The V segment lost 1 base and the J segment 5 bases; nucleotides outside the gene matches: 15. CDR3: CASSIALWGSGSFDEQYF. The CDR3 DNA reads TGTGCCAGTAGTATAGCCCTTTGGGGTAGCGGGAGTTTCGACGAGCAGTACTTC.